A selection of T cell receptor beta chains follows, all from one sample in a study of shared clonotypes between healthy human individuals. Data came from immunoSEQ multiplex PCR; TCRdb stores just in-frame clones and leaves some out. The sample lists around 2.3 million clones, under 97% occurring once. Sequencing input: naive CD4+ T cells sorted from blood. The source of these receptors is a man younger than 35 in good health. Each CDR3 is given with its conserved first and last residue. D genes are given only for firm matches. The listing skips clone size in some rows; elsewhere it reads once, few, many or a size class.

CDR3aa	CDR3nt	len	v_gene	d_gene	abundance	j_gene
CAWSLVGQPQHF	TGTGCCTGGAGTCTAGTCGGTCAGCCCCAGCATTTT	12	TRBV30	NA	few	TRBJ1-5
CASSGWTSAAGGWYF	TGTGCCAGCAGTGGTTGGACTAGCGCGGCAGGAGGGTGGTACTTC	15	TRBV6-1	TRBD2	NA	TRBJ2-7
CSVEDLSWTDTQYF	TGCAGCGTTGAAGATCTTAGTTGGACAGATACGCAGTATTTT	14	TRBV29-1	NA	once	TRBJ2-3
CASSLDLVSAGEQYF	TGTGCCAGCAGCTTAGACCTAGTTTCAGCGGGCGAGCAGTACTTC	15	TRBV7-2	NA	NA	TRBJ2-7
CASNLRDRVNTEAFF	TGTGCCAGCAACTTAAGGGACAGGGTGAACACTGAAGCTTTCTTT	15	TRBV5-4	TRBD1	NA	TRBJ1-1
CASDLVGLAGGTGEQYF	TGTGCCAGCGACTTGGTCGGCCTAGCGGGAGGGACGGGCGAGCAGTACTTC	17	TRBV7-9	TRBD2	NA	TRBJ2-7
CASSVDSGGETQYF	TGTGCTAGCAGCGTGGACAGTGGGGGGGAGACCCAGTACTTC	14	TRBV7-7	NA	NA	TRBJ2-5
CASSIPQGWHF	TGTGCCAGTAGTATTCCGCAGGGGTGGCATTTT	11	TRBV19	NA	NA	TRBJ1-5
CASSLVTAATDTQYF	TGTGCCAGCAGCTTAGTGACAGCAGCCACAGATACGCAGTATTTT	15	TRBV11-2	NA	once	TRBJ2-3
CASSYSGGAGLEQYF	TGTGCCAGCAGTTACTCAGGGGGCGCGGGGCTCGAGCAGTACTTC	15	TRBV6-5	NA	NA	TRBJ2-7
CAISELGRGTYGYTF	TGTGCCATCAGTGAGCTTGGCAGGGGTACCTATGGCTACACCTTC	15	TRBV10-3	NA	NA	TRBJ1-2
CASRPQGATNEKLFF	TGTGCCAGCAGGCCACAGGGAGCAACTAATGAAAAACTGTTTTTT	15	TRBV2	NA	NA	TRBJ1-4
CASASGTGPTYEQYF	TGTGCCAGCGCCTCCGGGACAGGGCCGACCTACGAGCAGTACTTC	15	TRBV6-5	TRBD1	once	TRBJ2-7
CASSQGGTGIPYGYTF	TGCGCCAGCAGCCAAGGCGGTACAGGGATCCCTTATGGCTACACCTTC	16	TRBV4-3	NA	NA	TRBJ1-2
CAWSVQGLGPQHF	TGTGCCTGGAGTGTACAGGGGCTGGGGCCCCAGCATTTT	13	TRBV30	TRBD1	NA	TRBJ1-5
CASSPHGRGLDYGYTF	TGTGCCAGCAGCCCCCATGGGAGGGGGCTAGACTATGGCTACACCTTC	16	TRBV7-3	TRBD1	NA	TRBJ1-2
CASPMSGNEQYF	TGTGCTAGCCCCATGTCGGGCAACGAGCAGTACTTC	12	TRBV7-7	NA	NA	TRBJ2-7
CASSGRDPIQKLFF	TGTGCCAGCAGTGGACGGGATCCGATTCAAAAACTGTTTTTT	14	TRBV6-1	NA	NA	TRBJ1-4
CASSLEAGSSYEQYF	TGTGCCAGCAGCTTAGAAGCGGGAAGCTCCTACGAGCAGTACTTC	15	TRBV7-2	TRBD2	NA	TRBJ2-7
CASSTRTGGGYTF	TGTGCCAGCAGCACCCGGACGGGGGGTGGCTACACCTTC	13	TRBV27	NA	NA	TRBJ1-2
CASSLGGGGYEQYF	TGCGCCAGCAGCTTGGGCGGGGGAGGTTACGAGCAGTACTTC	14	TRBV5-1	TRBD2	NA	TRBJ2-7
CASSRDSNTEAFF	TGCGCCAGCAGTCGGGACAGTAACACTGAAGCTTTCTTT	13	TRBV10-1	TRBD1	NA	TRBJ1-1
CASSFGISYEQYF	TGTGCCAGCAGCTTTGGGATCTCCTACGAGCAGTACTTC	13	TRBV11-3	NA	NA	TRBJ2-7
CASSVWTSGSLGQYF	TGTGCCAGCAGCGTATGGACTAGCGGGAGTTTGGGGCAGTACTTC	15	TRBV13	TRBD2	NA	TRBJ2-7
CAIRGNLNTEAFF	TGTGCCATCAGAGGAAACCTGAACACTGAAGCTTTCTTT	13	TRBV10-3	NA	NA	TRBJ1-1
CSVDGEPGQRSYEQYF	TGCAGCGTTGACGGGGAGCCGGGACAGCGCTCCTACGAGCAGTACTTC	16	TRBV29-1	TRBD1	NA	TRBJ2-7
CASSYPQTSGQETQYF	TGTGCCAGCAGTTACCCTCAGACTAGCGGCCAAGAGACCCAGTACTTC	16	TRBV6-6	TRBD2	NA	TRBJ2-5
CASRTGGPAGFGYTF	TGTGCCAGCAGAACCGGGGGACCTGCCGGTTTTGGCTACACCTTC	15	TRBV6-5	NA	NA	TRBJ1-2
CASGKISGGAPGDNEQFF	TGTGCTAGTGGCAAGATTAGCGGGGGGGCGCCGGGTGACAATGAGCAGTTCTTC	18	TRBV12-5	TRBD2	NA	TRBJ2-1
CASSPSTGYSPLHF	TGTGCCAGCTCACCAAGTACAGGTTATTCACCCCTCCACTTT	14	TRBV18	NA	NA	TRBJ1-6